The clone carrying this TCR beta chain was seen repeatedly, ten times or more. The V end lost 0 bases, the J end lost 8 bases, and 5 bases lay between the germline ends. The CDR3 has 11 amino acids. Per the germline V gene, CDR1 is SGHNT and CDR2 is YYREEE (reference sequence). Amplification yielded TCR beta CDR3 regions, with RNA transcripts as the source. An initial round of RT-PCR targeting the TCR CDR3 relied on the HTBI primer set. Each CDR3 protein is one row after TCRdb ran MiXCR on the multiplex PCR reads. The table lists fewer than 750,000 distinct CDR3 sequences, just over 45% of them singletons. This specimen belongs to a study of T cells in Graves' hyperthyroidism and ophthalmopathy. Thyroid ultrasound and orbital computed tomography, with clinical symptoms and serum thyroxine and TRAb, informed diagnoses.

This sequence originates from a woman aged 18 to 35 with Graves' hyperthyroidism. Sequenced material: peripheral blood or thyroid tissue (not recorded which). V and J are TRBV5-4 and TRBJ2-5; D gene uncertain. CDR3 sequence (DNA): TGTGCCAGCAGCTTGGGCAGTACCCAGTACTTC. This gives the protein CASSLGSTQYF.